This T cell receptor (beta chain) was profiled in a study of shared clonotypes between healthy human individuals. The overall study: The people who gave samples were a couple of women and a few men aged 18 to 49. General study findings and limits: Donor clonotype sharing was expected to depend on sequencing depth.

At a deep level, the assay was run. Several immunoSEQ 96-well plates shared each subset's DNA, each plate a replicate. The repertoire was sequenced with immunoSEQ multiplex PCR; TCRdb's copy has only in-frame clones and lacks some. The sample lists about half a million clones, roughly 77% seen once, with 13% in the top ten. With respect to this clone: Antigen unknown.

Sequenced: PBMCs. The clonotype comes from a woman between 40 and 55 years old in good health. Some clones in this sample may be carry-over from other donors' samples.

DNA for the CDR3: TGTGCCAGCAGCTTCGGCAACCAAGAGACCCAGTACTTC. Its translation is CASSFGNQETQYF. The chain has TRBV11-2 and TRBJ2-5; D call uncertain. V was shortened by 3 bases and J by 0 bases, with 5 bases between the two germline ends. Germline values: CDR1 SGHAT, CDR2 FQNNGV. The CDR3 loop spans 13 amino acids.